These 23 T cell receptor beta chains share one sample of origin, sequenced in a study of blood T cell repertoires in COVID-19. TCRdb's table, derived via immunoSEQ multiplex PCR, lists solely in-frame clones and lacks some. The table includes approximately 200,000 clones, roughly 90% detected once. Specimen: peripheral blood. Receptor source: a man between 65 and 85 years old with acute or convalescent COVID-19.

V usage is TRBV12-3 or TRBV12-4 and J usage is TRBJ1-5; unclear D gene. V shed 8 bases and J shed 3 bases, with 11 bases lying between them. The CDR3 is made up of 13 amino acids. CDR3 sequence reads: CASRSSPNQPQHF. DNA for the CDR3: TGTGCCAGCCGGAGCAGCCCCAATCAGCCCCAGCATTTT.

The CDR3 spells CASSIQLAGGNEQFF. In nucleotides, the CDR3 is TGTGCCAGTAGTATTCAACTAGCGGGCGGCAATGAGCAGTTCTTC. The gene calls are TRBV19 and TRBJ2-1; 9 bases agree with TRBD2. CDR3 size: 15 residues. Germline lookup yields CDR1 LNHDA and CDR2 SQIVND (reference sequence). The V and J ends lost 3 bases and 6 bases, in that order; junction bases with no gene match: 6. The full variable domain, in which reference TRBV19 and TRBJ2-1 provide the parts outside the CDR3, is DGGITQSPKYLFRKEGQNVTLSCEQNLNHDAMYWYRQDPGQGLRLIYYSQIVNDFQKGDIAEGYSVSREKKESFPLTVTSAQKNPTAFYLCASSIQLAGGNEQFFGPGTRLTVL.

The J gene is TRBJ2-5, the V gene TRBV18, with 7 nucleotides matching TRBD2. Germline CDR1 reads KGHSH; CDR2 reads LQKENI. V gave up 6 bases and J gave up 2 bases; unmatched junction bases: 3. This CDR3 comprises 13 residues. Here the CDR3 DNA reads TGTGCCAGCTCCTCGGGACTACAAGAGACCCAGTACTTC. Amino acid sequence: CASSSGLQETQYF.

CDR3 loop: CASSSTSGITGEQFF. DNA of the CDR3: TGCGCCAGCAGCTCCACTAGCGGGATTACGGGTGAGCAGTTCTTC. V and J are TRBV5-1 and TRBJ2-1; TRBD2 matches at 10 bases. Germline V lookup: CDR1 SGHRS, CDR2 YFSETQ. Trimming removed 3 bases from V and 9 bases from J; junction bases left unmatched: 9. CDR3 size: 15 residues.

The J gene is TRBJ1-1, the V gene TRBV3-1 (or the pseudogene TRBV3-2); tentative D call: TRBD1 (5 bases). The CDR3 length is 14 residues. Germline values: CDR1 LGHDT, CDR2 YNNKEL (reference sequence). The germline V and J ends were trimmed by 1 base and 12 bases, with 18 bases remaining between them. CDR3 in DNA: TGTGCCAGCAGCCAAGTGGACATTCAGGGTACGTCTTTCTTT. Translating it yields CASSQVDIQGTSFF.

The chain recombines TRBV2 with TRBJ2-7; TRBD2 is a possible D gene (6 bases). Germline V gives CDR1 SNHLY, CDR2 FYNNEI. The germline V and J ends were trimmed by 6 bases and 0 bases, with 12 bases remaining between them. This CDR3 contains 14 residues. The CDR3 sequence: CASRERVLSYEQYF. CDR3 DNA sequence: TGTGCCAGCAGGGAGCGGGTTCTCTCCTACGAGCAGTACTTC.

The CDR3, as DNA: TGTGCCAGCAGCTTAAGGGGAAATGTGGCCGGGGAGCTGTTTTTT. Its protein is CASSLRGNVAGELFF. The chain employs TRBV7-2 and TRBJ2-2; D is possibly TRBD1 (5 bases). V dropped 2 bases and J dropped 6 bases, with 13 bases sitting between them. Germline V CDR1 and CDR2: SGHTA, FQGNSA. CDR3 length: 15 amino acids.

The V call is TRBV18, the J call TRBJ2-3, with 12 bases aligning to TRBD2. J lost 8 bases, V lost 6 bases, and 9 bases had no gene match. Germline V lookup: CDR1 KGHSH, CDR2 LQKENI. The CDR3 length is 15 residues. The CDR3 nucleotides read TGTGCCAGCTCGACTAGCGGGGGAGCACTGGTTACGCAGTATTTT. Translated, it gives CASSTSGGALVTQYF.

The chain carries TRBV4-2 and TRBJ1-4, with a weak D call TRBD1 (6 bases). In germline, CDR1 is LGHNA, CDR2 YNFKEQ. The V and J ends lost 0 bases and 6 bases respectively, with 11 bases between them. This CDR3 spans 15 amino acids. CDR3 sequence reads: CASSQDQGRYEKLFF. CDR3 in DNA: TGTGCCAGCAGCCAAGATCAGGGGCGATATGAAAAACTGTTTTTT.

This rearrangement joins TRBV5-1 to TRBJ1-4; D gene uncertain. The V gene's germline CDR1 is SGHRS and CDR2 YFSETQ. The V end lost 4 bases, the J end lost 3 bases, and 7 bases lay between the germline ends. There are 13 residues in the CDR3. The DNA for the CDR3 is TGCGCCAGCAGCGCAGGTCCTAATGAAAAACTGTTTTTT. It is translated as CASSAGPNEKLFF.

This chain uses TRBV28 with TRBJ2-2; D unresolved. This CDR3 has 12 residues. The germline CDR1 and CDR2 sequences are MDHEN and SYDVKM. With 7 bases removed from V and 6 bases from J, the gap between germline ends came to 9 bases. CDR3 amino acids: CASTRPPGELFF. The CDR3, as DNA: TGTGCCAGCACCAGGCCCCCCGGGGAGCTGTTTTTT.

This chain uses TRBV11-2 with TRBJ1-2; D is unresolved. This CDR3 is built from 15 residues. V was shortened by 0 bases and J by 3 bases, with 11 bases between the two germline ends. The germline CDR1 and CDR2 sequences are SGHAT and FQNNGV. The CDR3 here is CASSLDAAGDYGYTF. The DNA of the CDR3 is TGTGCCAGCAGCTTAGATGCAGCCGGAGACTATGGCTACACCTTC.

The chain couples TRBV10-3 to TRBJ2-1, with D hard to call. The CDR3 is 14 amino acids. Trimming cost V 11 bases and J 2 bases, with 16 bases left between them. Germline V gives CDR1 ENHRY, CDR2 SYGVKD. The chain's CDR3 is CAAGPGGAYNEQFF. CDR3 nucleotide sequence: TGTGCCGCTGGCCCCGGTGGAGCCTACAATGAGCAGTTCTTC.

This chain joins TRBV19 and TRBJ2-1, with 12 positions matching TRBD2. Germline CDR1 reads LNHDA; CDR2 reads SQIVND (reference sequence). V was clipped by 4 bases and J by 9 bases; unmatched bases: 10. The CDR3 totals 16 residues. The CDR3 reads CASSRSSSGRGGEQFF. The CDR3 DNA follows: TGTGCCAGTAGTAGAAGTTCTAGCGGGAGGGGCGGTGAGCAGTTCTTC.

V and J are TRBV20-1 and TRBJ2-5, with unresolved D. Germline lookup yields CDR1 DFQATT and CDR2 SNEGSKA (reference sequence). The CDR3 is 11 amino acids. V shed 0 bases and J shed 5 bases, with 4 bases lying between them. The DNA of the CDR3 is TGCAGTGCTAGAGATCAGGAGACCCAGTACTTC. Its translation: CSARDQETQYF.

In its sample, this clone was seen once. The chain has TRBV5-5 and TRBJ1-1; D not certain. Germline V lookup: CDR1 SGHKS, CDR2 YYEKEE (reference sequence). V lost 5 bases and J 1 base, leaving 15 bases between the germline ends. The CDR3 runs 15 residues. In nucleotides, the CDR3 is TGTGCCAGCAGTGAAATCGTACAACCGAACACTGAAGCTTTCTTT. Translated, it gives CASSEIVQPNTEAFF. The whole variable domain, remainder taken from reference TRBV5-5 and TRBJ1-1, is DAGVTQSPTHLIKTRGQQVTLRCSPISGHKSVSWYQQVLGQGPQFIFQYYEKEERGRGNFPDRFSARQFPNYSSELNVNALLLGDSALYLCASSEIVQPNTEAFFGQGTRLTVV.

V gene TRBV29-1 combines with J gene TRBJ1-5; TRBD1 aligns across 8 bases. Germline CDR1 is SQVTM and CDR2 is ANQGSEA. This CDR3 spans 12 amino acids. With V trimmed by 7 bases and J by 5 bases, 4 bases remained unmatched. The CDR3 protein is CSAGQGDQPQHF. The DNA for the CDR3 is TGCAGCGCCGGACAGGGTGATCAGCCCCAGCATTTT. The variable domain in full, completed from reference TRBV29-1 and TRBJ1-5, reads SAVISQKPSRDICQRGTSLTIQCQVDSQVTMMFWYRQQPGQSLTLIATANQGSEATYESGFVIDKFPISRPNLTFSTLTVSNMSPEDSSIYLCSAGQGDQPQHFGDGTRLSIL.

In this sample, this clone turned up once. The chain links TRBV7-2 to TRBJ2-5; 9 bases are shared with TRBD2. Unmatched junction bases numbered 2, after V lost 7 bases and J lost 5 bases. The CDR3 runs 12 residues. CDR1 and CDR2 from the germline V gene are SGHTA and FQGNSA. CDR3 nucleotides: TGTGCCAGCAAGGCGGGGGGGGAGACCCAGTACTTC. It yields the protein CASKAGGETQYF.

This sequence joins TRBV18 and TRBJ1-1; 7 bases fit TRBD1. The CDR3 loop spans 14 amino acids. The V gene's germline CDR1 is KGHSH and CDR2 LQKENI. V shed 9 bases, J shed 1 base, and the junction held 8 bases outside the gene matches. This chain's CDR3 is CASTSGGGNTEAFF. CDR3 nucleotide sequence: TGTGCCAGTACATCAGGGGGAGGGAACACTGAAGCTTTCTTT.

The chain links TRBV7-9 to TRBJ2-5, with D tentatively TRBD1 (6 bases). Trimming took 5 bases from V and 13 from J, leaving 17 bases between them. This CDR3 has 12 amino acids. Germline V gene sequence: CDR1 SEHNR, CDR2 FQNEAQ (reference sequence). The CDR3, as DNA: TGTGCCAGCAGCAGCCGGGACATAATATCGTACTTC. Encoded protein: CASSSRDIISYF. The full variable domain, completed using reference TRBV7-9 and TRBJ2-5, is DTGVSQNPRHKITKRGQNVTFRCDPISEHNRLYWYRQTLGQGPEFLTYFQNEAQLEKSRLLSDRFSAERPKGSFSTLEIQRTEQGDSAMYLCASSSRDIISYFGPGTRLLVL.

The V gene is TRBV9, the J gene TRBJ2-2; TRBD1 aligns across 10 bases. This CDR3 region has 16 residues. The germline V gene has CDR1 SGDLS and CDR2 YYNGEE. Trimming removed 0 bases from V and 4 bases from J; junction bases left unmatched: 3. CDR3 coding DNA: TGTGCCAGCAGCGTAGGACAGGGGGCTACCACCGGGGAGCTGTTTTTT. It is translated as CASSVGQGATTGELFF. The full variable domain, in which reference TRBV9 and TRBJ2-2 provide the parts outside the CDR3, is DSGVTQTPKHLITATGQRVTLRCSPRSGDLSVYWYQQSLDQGLQFLIQYYNGEERAKGNILERFSAQQFPDLHSELNLSSLELGDSALYFCASSVGQGATTGELFFGEGSRLTVL.

This sequence joins TRBV7-3 and TRBJ2-2; D remains ambiguous. Germline V gene lookup returns CDR1 SGHTA and CDR2 FQGTGA. CDR3 length: 13 residues. With 4 bases removed from V and 4 bases from J, the gap between germline ends came to 7 bases. The CDR3 DNA reads as TGTGCCAGCAGCTCCCTATCCACCGGGGAGCTGTTTTTT. It codes for CASSSLSTGELFF.

The V gene is TRBV4-1, the J gene TRBJ1-1; D possibly corresponds to TRBD1 (6 bases). There are 18 residues in the CDR3. Germline-derived CDR1 and CDR2 are MGHRA and YSYEKL. Trimming removed 1 base from V and 0 bases from J, with 18 bases in between. The CDR3 loop reads CASSQVPTGSPMNTEAFF. The CDR3 region has the DNA TGCGCCAGCAGCCAAGTGCCTACAGGGTCCCCAATGAACACTGAAGCTTTCTTT.